Presented here are 28 T cell receptor beta chains from one specimen sequenced in a study of blood T cell repertoires in COVID-19. The protocol was immunoSEQ multiplex PCR, while the TCRdb copy is restricted to in-frame clones and leaves out a portion. The table has 150,000 to 200,000 clones, nearly 90% seen once. Sample: peripheral blood. All receptors derive from a man aged 18 to 30 who had recovered from COVID-19.

This rearrangement joins TRBV13 to TRBJ2-5, with 9 bases lining up with TRBD1. From germline, CDR1 is PRHDT and CDR2 FYEKMQ (reference sequence). V lost 2 bases, J lost 3 bases, and 10 bases stayed unmatched. The CDR3 has 17 residues. This chain's CDR3 is CASSLKQMGTGKETQYF. The CDR3 DNA follows: TGTGCCAGCAGCTTAAAACAGATGGGGACAGGGAAAGAGACCCAGTACTTC.

The chain has TRBV9 and TRBJ1-2, with no clear D. The length of the CDR3 is 15 residues. Germline CDR1 reads SGDLS; CDR2 reads YYNGEE. Trimming stripped 0 bases from V and 8 bases from J, with 17 bases between. The CDR3 coding sequence is TGTGCCAGCAGCGTAGGTCCGGAGTCGGTTGGAGGCTACACCTTC. Translation gives CASSVGPESVGGYTF.

This chain links TRBV11-3 with TRBJ2-7, with TRBD1 matching 8 bases. CDR1 and CDR2 (germline): SGHNT, YENEEA. Trimming took 5 bases from V and 3 from J; bases not matched to a gene: 6. This CDR3 comprises 14 residues. The chain's CDR3 is CASSPGTGYYEQYF. The CDR3 DNA reads as TGTGCCAGCAGCCCAGGGACAGGTTACTACGAGCAGTACTTC.

This rearrangement joins TRBV5-1 to TRBJ2-7; 12 bases align to TRBD1. CDR3 length equals 18 residues. The germline CDR1 and CDR2 sequences are SGHRS and YFSETQ. After removal of 6 bases from V and 3 bases from J, the junction contained 16 bases not matched to a gene. This CDR3 is CASNGGPGGTGGFYEQYF. CDR3 in DNA: TGCGCCAGCAATGGGGGCCCGGGAGGGACAGGGGGCTTCTACGAGCAGTACTTC.

V and J are TRBV6-5 and TRBJ1-6; a weak D match, TRBD1 (6 bases). Per germline, CDR1 MNHEY and CDR2 SVGAGI. V was shortened by 8 bases and J by 7 bases, with 18 bases between the two germline ends. The CDR3 runs to 15 residues. In DNA form, the CDR3 reads TGTGCCAGCGGACCCGCGGGGGGCCGAAATTCACCCCTCCACTTT. Translated: CASGPAGGRNSPLHF.

V usage is TRBV5-1 and J usage is TRBJ1-1, with TRBD1 identical over 7 bases. CDR1 is SGHRS and CDR2 is YFSETQ in the germline V gene. This CDR3 is 15 amino acids long. V trimming: 2 bases; J trimming: 2 bases; junction bases outside the gene matches: 6. The CDR3 nucleotides read TGCGCCAGCAGCTTACGACAGGGCCTTAACACTGAAGCTTTCTTT. Translated: CASSLRQGLNTEAFF.

This clone turned up a few times. The chain has TRBV7-8 and TRBJ2-1; 9 bases line up with TRBD1. The CDR3 sequence is 11 residues long. V lost 10 bases to trimming and J lost 7 bases; unmatched junction nucleotides: 2. Germline CDR1 is SGHVS and CDR2 is FQNEAQ. Here the CDR3 reads CATGQGNEQFF. CDR3 DNA: TGTGCCACCGGACAGGGGAATGAGCAGTTCTTC.

The gene calls are TRBV19 and TRBJ1-2; D unresolved. V was shortened by 6 bases and J by 8 bases, with 16 bases between the two germline ends. The CDR3 extends over 13 amino acids. Germline V gene data show CDR1 as LNHDA and CDR2 as SQIVND (reference sequence). The CDR3: CASSSSTASGYTF. The CDR3 coding sequence is TGTGCCAGTAGCAGCTCGACCGCTAGCGGCTACACCTTC.

The rearrangement links TRBV5-1 to TRBJ1-2, with 7 bases aligning to TRBD1. CDR3 size: 16 residues. In germline, CDR1 is SGHRS, CDR2 YFSETQ. V lost 0 bases, J lost 6 bases, and 11 bases stayed unmatched. The CDR3 spells CASSLGQGTASHGYTF. The CDR3 DNA follows: TGCGCCAGCAGCTTGGGACAGGGCACTGCCTCACATGGCTACACCTTC.

This chain joins TRBV3-1 (or the pseudogene TRBV3-2) and TRBJ2-5; 9 bases fit TRBD2. The length of the CDR3 is 16 residues. Trimming took 1 base from V and 3 from J; bases not matched to a gene: 6. Germline-derived CDR1 and CDR2 are LGHDT and YNNKEL (reference sequence). The CDR3 coding sequence is TGTGCCAGCAGCCAAGCGCTAGCGGGACTTAAAGAGACCCAGTACTTC. It specifies CASSQALAGLKETQYF.

CDR3 nucleotide sequence: TGCGCCAGCAGTACTAGCGGATACACAGATACGCAGTATTTT. Translation gives CASSTSGYTDTQYF. This chain connects TRBV5-1 to TRBJ2-3, with 8 bases aligning to TRBD2. The CDR3 has 14 amino acids. V was clipped by 5 bases and J by 2 bases; unmatched bases: 4. The V gene's germline CDR1 is SGHRS and CDR2 YFSETQ.

The chain joins TRBV6-2 or TRBV6-3 to TRBJ2-5; 8 nucleotides match TRBD1. This CDR3 spans 16 amino acids. Unmatched junction bases numbered 9, after V lost 2 bases and J lost 4 bases. CDR1 MNHEY and CDR2 SVGEGT come from the germline V gene. The CDR3 region has the DNA TGTGCCAGCAGTTACGCCGGGGGACAGGTAATAGAGACCCAGTACTTC. It codes for CASSYAGGQVIETQYF.

The table lists this clone with a few counts. This chain uses TRBV5-8 with TRBJ1-2; D might be TRBD1 (6 bases). CDR1 SGHTS and CDR2 YDEGEE come from the germline V gene. The CDR3 is 13 amino acids. Trimming removed 6 bases at V and 5 bases at J, with 14 bases between. In nucleotides, the CDR3 is TGTGCCAGCACCTTTTGGACAGAATATGGCTACACCTTC. The encoded protein is CASTFWTEYGYTF. Together with reference TRBV5-8 and TRBJ1-2, the CDR3 gives the full variable domain: EAGVTQSPTHLIKTRGQQATLRCSPISGHTSVYWYQQALGLGLQFLLWYDEGEERNRGNFPPRFSGRQFPNYSSELNVNALELEDSALYLCASTFWTEYGYTFGSGTRLTVV.

The J gene is TRBJ1-4, the V gene TRBV5-1, with a weak D call TRBD1 (6 bases). V lost 4 bases to trimming and J lost 6 bases, with 10 bases between them. This CDR3 contains 13 residues. CDR1 and CDR2 (germline): SGHRS, YFSETQ. The CDR3 DNA reads TGCGCCAGCAGCGGGGGGGCTGATGAAAAACTGTTTTTT. Translation gives CASSGGADEKLFF. Supplemented by reference TRBV5-1 and TRBJ1-4, the full variable domain reads KAGVTQTPRYLIKTRGQQVTLSCSPISGHRSVSWYQQTPGQGLQFLFEYFSETQRNKGNFPGRFSGRQFSNSRSEMNVSTLELGDSALYLCASSGGADEKLFFGSGTQLSVL.

The CDR3: CASNKLAGGPPDTQYF. The CDR3 bases are TGTGCCAGCAACAAACTAGCGGGAGGGCCTCCAGATACGCAGTATTTT. J is TRBJ2-3 and V is TRBV5-4; 13 positions agree with TRBD2. V shed 6 bases, J shed 4 bases, and the junction held 8 bases outside the gene matches. The CDR3 is 16 amino acids. Germline assignment: CDR1 SGHNT and CDR2 YYREEE (reference sequence).

The chain recombines TRBV2 with TRBJ2-1; TRBD2 agrees at 9 bases. Looked up from germline, CDR1 is SNHLY and CDR2 is FYNNEI. The V and J ends lost 8 bases and 8 bases, in that order; junction bases with no gene match: 10. The CDR3 has 14 residues. The CDR3 loop is CASGGPSGKHEQFF. The CDR3 nucleotides are TGTGCCAGCGGTGGGCCTAGCGGGAAGCATGAGCAGTTCTTC.

J is TRBJ1-4 and V is TRBV6-5; 9 positions match TRBD1. In germline, CDR1 is MNHEY, CDR2 SVGAGI. Trimming took 8 bases from V and 6 from J; bases not matched to a gene: 4. The CDR3 has 13 amino acids. CDR3 amino acids: CASQGTGHEKLFF. In DNA, the CDR3 is TGTGCCAGCCAAGGGACAGGGCATGAAAAACTGTTTTTT.

The chain couples TRBV11-2 to TRBJ1-1; possible D gene TRBD1, 6 bases. CDR3 length equals 14 residues. The germline CDR1 and CDR2 sequences are SGHAT and FQNNGV. V was pared by 3 bases and J by 1 base, with 9 bases between. DNA of the CDR3: TGTGCCAGCAGCTTGGGACACCCGAACACTGAAGCTTTCTTT. It encodes CASSLGHPNTEAFF.

This CDR3 is CASRTLAGVTGELFF. CDR3 DNA: TGTGCCAGCAGGACACTAGCGGGAGTCACCGGGGAGCTGTTTTTT. The chain recombines TRBV6-5 with TRBJ2-2; TRBD2 matches 11 bases. The germline gives CDR1 MNHEY, CDR2 SVGAGI. V shed 6 bases and J 4 bases; nucleotides not matched to a gene: 4. The length of the CDR3 is 15 residues.

This clone appeared once. The chain recombines TRBV5-4 with TRBJ1-2; D is undetermined. Trimming removed 4 bases from V and 4 bases from J, with 5 bases in between. The V gene's germline CDR1 is SGHNT and CDR2 YYREEE (reference sequence). This CDR3 is built from 11 residues. In DNA, the CDR3 is TGTGCCAGCAGCGGCAGCTATGGCTACACCTTC. The encoded protein is CASSGSYGYTF.

V usage is TRBV19 and J usage is TRBJ2-3; 13 bases are a match to TRBD2. The V gene end was trimmed by 4 bases and the J gene end by 1 base; junction bases not matched to a gene: 11. CDR1 and CDR2 (germline): LNHDA, SQIVND (reference sequence). This CDR3 spans 19 amino acids. CDR3 in amino acids: CASSTLAGGRIKGTDTQYF. The CDR3 bases are TGTGCCAGTAGTACACTAGCGGGAGGGCGGATTAAGGGCACAGATACGCAGTATTTT.

The chain couples TRBV7-9 to TRBJ2-1, with TRBD2 identical over 9 bases. Per germline, CDR1 SEHNR and CDR2 FQNEAQ (reference sequence). The length of the CDR3 is 17 residues. Trimming at V came to 2 bases and at J to 9 bases, leaving 14 bases not matched to a gene. CDR3 loop: CASSLISGTSRRGEQFF. For the CDR3, the DNA is TGTGCCAGCAGCTTAATCTCTGGGACTAGCAGGAGGGGTGAGCAGTTCTTC.

V gene TRBV15 combines with J gene TRBJ1-2; 7 bases are shared with TRBD1. The germline gives CDR1 LNHNV, CDR2 YYDKDF (reference sequence). The CDR3 is 17 residues long. The V and J ends lost 1 base and 5 bases, in that order; junction bases with no gene match: 13. The CDR3 is CATSRGGPGQVRYGYTF. The DNA of the CDR3 is TGTGCCACCAGCAGAGGGGGGCCCGGACAGGTCCGGTATGGCTACACCTTC.

This rearrangement joins TRBV29-1 to TRBJ2-2; TRBD2 matches 7 bases. Per germline, CDR1 SQVTM and CDR2 ANQGSEA. CDR3 length: 14 amino acids. V was pared by 4 bases and J by 6 bases, with 8 bases of the junction left unmatched. DNA of the CDR3: TGCAGCGTTGTCGCGGGAGTGGGGGCCGGGGAGCTGTTTTTT. Protein: CSVVAGVGAGELFF.

Here the CDR3 reads CASSLSAGPHEQYF. The CDR3 DNA is TGTGCCAGCAGTTTATCCGCGGGGCCCCACGAGCAGTACTTC. The J gene is TRBJ2-7, the V gene TRBV6-5; weak D call: TRBD2 (6 bases). Trimming took 4 bases from V and 5 from J, leaving 15 bases between them. The CDR3 covers 14 residues. Germline values: CDR1 MNHEY, CDR2 SVGAGI.

The chain recombines TRBV11-2 with TRBJ2-7; 11 bases match TRBD1. Per the germline V gene, CDR1 is SGHAT and CDR2 is FQNNGV. CDR3 length: 13 residues. Trimming cost V 8 bases and J 7 bases; bases outside gene matches: 7. CDR3 amino acids: CASLGQGEREQYF. For the CDR3, the DNA is TGTGCCAGCTTGGGACAGGGGGAGCGGGAGCAGTACTTC.

The gene calls are TRBV2 and TRBJ2-5; the match to TRBD2 covers 7 bases. CDR3 length: 15 residues. V shed 5 bases and J 5 bases; nucleotides not matched to a gene: 11. Germline V gives CDR1 SNHLY, CDR2 FYNNEI. The chain's CDR3 is CASSPKGLDLETQYF. The CDR3 DNA follows: TGTGCCAGCAGTCCGAAAGGACTAGATCTGGAGACCCAGTACTTC.

V and J are TRBV15 and TRBJ2-1; D perhaps matches TRBD1 (6 bases). Deletions cut 0 bases from V and 14 bases from J, with 14 bases between. This CDR3 contains 13 residues. Germline CDR1 reads LNHNV; CDR2 reads YYDKDF (reference sequence). The DNA for the CDR3 is TGTGCCACCAGCAGAGATGACAGGACCCGCGAGTTCTTC. This codes for CATSRDDRTREFF.